The entry that follows covers one T cell receptor beta chain sequence. Its target is unknown. The source of the sample is a study of early T cells in non-severe SARS-CoV-2 infection. General study points: Private and CD4 specificities were missed by VDJdb matching, skewed to anti-spike CD8.

V lost 4 bases and J 5 bases, leaving 18 bases between the germline ends. The CDR3 covers 16 residues. The library protocol tagged individual cDNA molecules with unique molecular identifiers. MiXCR, run by TCRdb on the 5' RACE reads, gives a single entry per CDR3 protein. The data contain more than 25,000 distinct CDR3 sequences, roughly 4.5% of them singletons. The sequences come from whole blood, collected at baseline. The gene calls are TRBV12-3 or TRBV12-4 and TRBJ2-1; D unclear. This receptor was taken from an adult who was a healthcare worker with PCR-confirmed SARS-CoV-2 infection or an uninfected control (not recorded which). The CDR3 sequence is CASSSAYSNGDNEQFF. CDR3 coding DNA: TGTGCCAGCAGTTCAGCATACTCGAATGGGGACAATGAGCAGTTCTTC.